This TCR beta chain was recorded in a study of blood T cell repertoires in COVID-19. Whole-study context: Specimens from acute and convalescent COVID-19 originated in the United States, Italy and Spain. PBMCs, B-cell-depleted T cells, or T cells were the source of the cDNA or gDNA that made up the material.

Per the authors' pipeline: By means of reference gene primer amplification, nucleated cell counts were estimated. The protocol was immunoSEQ multiplex PCR, while the TCRdb copy is restricted to in-frame clones and leaves out a portion. V and J calls and clone size are copied from that table; D and trimming were computed from the DNA. There are tens of thousands of clones in the sample; around 84% occur only once, and approximately 4.2% lies in the top ten. CDR1 is SGHRS, CDR2 YFSETQ, per germline. Trimming removed 0 bases from V and 1 base from J, with 12 bases in between. This CDR3 spans 16 amino acids.

The gene calls are TRBV5-1 and TRBJ2-3, with D possibly being TRBD1 (6 bases). This TCR was sampled from a man over 45 with acute or convalescent COVID-19. The sample taken for sequencing was peripheral blood. DNA of the CDR3: TGCGCCAGCAGCTTGGCCGCGGCAGGGGGCACAGATACGCAGTATTTT. Amino acid sequence: CASSLAAAGGTDTQYF.